This is a list of T cell receptor beta chains from one sample in a study of tumor-infiltrating lymphocytes in primary liver carcinoma. TCRdb re-called the multiplex PCR reads with MiXCR, one entry per CDR3 protein. The data contain 250,000 to 400,000 distinct CDR3 sequences, over 55% of them seen just once; the ten biggest clones take up approximately 9.4%. The source material was peripheral blood. Receptor source: a middle-aged man with primary liver carcinoma and hepatitis B virus infection. The CDR3 runs from the conserved cysteine through the conserved F or W. The order of the fields is V gene, J gene, clone size, D gene, CDR3 DNA, CDR3 protein. A D gene is named only where the DNA matches it firmly. Clone size appears in some rows only: once, few, many, or a class for an expanded clone.

V: TRBV24-1
J: TRBJ2-7
size: few
D: NA
DNA: TGTGCCACCAGTGACCCTGGGGCAGGGAGCTCCTACGAGCAGTACTTC
CDR3: CATSDPGAGSSYEQYF

V: TRBV19
J: TRBJ2-1
size: NA
D: TRBD1
DNA: TGTGCCAGTAGTATGCCGGGACAGGGGCTTTACAATGAGCAGTTTTTC
CDR3: CASSMPGQGLYNEQFF

V: TRBV20-1
J: TRBJ2-7
size: few
D: NA
DNA: TGCAGTGCCCGATTTCACGAGCAGTACTTC
CDR3: CSARFHEQYF

V: TRBV4-2
J: TRBJ2-2
size: NA
D: TRBD2
DNA: TGTGCCAGCAACCAAAGACTAGCAGGAGAGCCCGGGGAGCTGTTTTTT
CDR3: CASNQRLAGEPGELFF

V: TRBV6-2/TRBV6-3
J: TRBJ2-3
size: NA
D: NA
DNA: TGTGCCAGCAGTTCCGCCGGGACGCCCTCAGATACGCAGTATTTT
CDR3: CASSSAGTPSDTQYF

V: TRBV28
J: TRBJ1-4
size: NA
D: NA
DNA: TGTGCCGGCAGTTCACCGGGAAAACTGTTTTTT
CDR3: CAGSSPGKLFF

V: TRBV10-3
J: TRBJ1-1
size: NA
D: TRBD1
DNA: TGTGCCATCAGTGAGCCGGACAGGGGAGAGAACACTGATGCTTTCTTT
CDR3: CAISEPDRGENTDAFF

V: TRBV11-3
J: TRBJ2-1
size: NA
D: NA
DNA: TGTGCCAGCAGTTTAGATGATCGGGGGCAGTTCTTC
CDR3: CASSLDDRGQFF

V: TRBV11-2
J: TRBJ2-3
size: many
D: NA
DNA: TGTGCCAGCAGCTTTGACTCGGGCCTCACAGATACGCAGTATTTT
CDR3: CASSFDSGLTDTQYF

V: TRBV12-3/TRBV12-4
J: TRBJ2-1
size: NA
D: TRBD2
DNA: TGTGCCAGCACCCCAGGGAGGTTAGGACTAGCTAACAATGAGCAGTTCTTC
CDR3: CASTPGRLGLANNEQFF

V: TRBV11-2
J: TRBJ2-1
size: NA
D: NA
DNA: TGTGCCAGCAGCTCATACGACCACAATGAGCAGTTCTTC
CDR3: CASSSYDHNEQFF

V: TRBV5-1
J: TRBJ2-1
size: NA
D: NA
DNA: TGCGCCAGCAGCTTGGCTGGATGGGTGGATAACTACAATGAGCAGTTCTTC
CDR3: CASSLAGWVDNYNEQFF

V: TRBV7-8
J: TRBJ1-5
size: NA
D: NA
DNA: TGTGCCAGCAGCTCCTACAGAAATCAGCCCCAGCATTTT
CDR3: CASSSYRNQPQHF

V: TRBV11-1
J: TRBJ2-6
size: NA
D: NA
DNA: TGTGGCAGCAGCCACCCAAGGCCCTCTGGGACCAACGTCCTGACTTTC
CDR3: CGSSHPRPSGTNVLTF

V: TRBV29-1
J: TRBJ2-1
size: NA
D: TRBD2
DNA: TGCAGCGTGCCCACCCCGGGTACTAGCGGCGACAATGAGCAGTTATTC
CDR3: CSVPTPGTSGDNEQLF

V: TRBV6-2/TRBV6-3
J: TRBJ1-5
size: few
D: NA
DNA: TGTGCCAGCACCCTTACCTCCTCCGGATCGGGTCAGCCCCAGCATTTT
CDR3: CASTLTSSGSGQPQHF

V: TRBV6-2/TRBV6-3
J: TRBJ2-1
size: many
D: NA
DNA: TGTGCCAGCAGCTCACAGGGGAGGGGTGAGCAGTTCTTC
CDR3: CASSSQGRGEQFF

V: TRBV7-9
J: TRBJ2-1
size: many
D: TRBD2
DNA: TGTGCCAGCAGCTTAGATCTAGCGGTACAGTTCTTC
CDR3: CASSLDLAVQFF

V: TRBV6-1
J: TRBJ2-2
size: NA
D: TRBD1
DNA: TGTGCCAGCAGCCTTCTCGGGACAGGAAACACCGGGGAGCTGTTTTTT
CDR3: CASSLLGTGNTGELFF

V: TRBV30
J: TRBJ2-1
size: NA
D: NA
DNA: TGTGCCTGGAGTGTAAGTCACTCCTTGAATGAGCAGTTCTTC
CDR3: CAWSVSHSLNEQFF

V: TRBV10-3
J: TRBJ2-7
size: NA
D: TRBD1
DNA: TGTGCCATCAGACCGGGACAGAACTCCTACGAGCAGTACTTC
CDR3: CAIRPGQNSYEQYF

V: TRBV7-9
J: TRBJ2-2
size: NA
D: NA
DNA: TGTGCTGCCCCTTTGCTAGCGTCATTAACCGGGGAGCTGTTTTTT
CDR3: CAAPLLASLTGELFF

V: TRBV11-3
J: TRBJ2-7
size: NA
D: TRBD2
DNA: TGTGCCAGCATGGAGGGACTAACATCTGAGCAGTACTTC
CDR3: CASMEGLTSEQYF

V: TRBV5-1
J: TRBJ1-4
size: few
D: NA
DNA: TGCGCCAGCACTCTCCAACCCGGGGATGAAAAACTGTTTTTT
CDR3: CASTLQPGDEKLFF

V: TRBV10-3
J: TRBJ2-3
size: NA
D: TRBD2
DNA: TGTGCCATCAGTGCGGATATAGCGGGGTTCACAGGTACGCAGTATTTT
CDR3: CAISADIAGFTGTQYF

V: TRBV10-3
J: TRBJ1-1
size: NA
D: TRBD1
DNA: TGTGCCATCGGACCGGGACAGACCTCCACTGAAGCTTTCTTT
CDR3: CAIGPGQTSTEAFF

V: TRBV11-1
J: TRBJ2-1
size: NA
D: TRBD1
DNA: TGTGCCAGCACCCCCGGGACAGGGGTAGAGAGCCATTTCTTC
CDR3: CASTPGTGVESHFF

V: TRBV5-5
J: TRBJ2-2
size: NA
D: NA
DNA: TGTGGCAGTAGCTTGCTACAGGCCAGAGGCGGAGAGCTGTTTTTT
CDR3: CGSSLLQARGGELFF

V: TRBV11-2
J: TRBJ2-7
size: NA
D: TRBD2
DNA: TGTGCCAGCAGCTTAGACCTGACTAGCGGTAAGGTCAACGAGCAGTACTTC
CDR3: CASSLDLTSGKVNEQYF

V: TRBV6-6
J: TRBJ2-1
size: NA
D: NA
DNA: TGTGTCAGCAGTTGGTCCTCCTACAATGGGCAGTTCTTC
CDR3: CVSSWSSYNGQFF

V: TRBV6-5
J: TRBJ1-1
size: many
D: TRBD1
DNA: TGTGCCAGCAGTTACCTTACAGGGGAGGGTGAAGCTTTCTTT
CDR3: CASSYLTGEGEAFF

V: TRBV14
J: TRBJ1-1
size: many
D: NA
DNA: TGTGCCAGCAGCCAAGCAGATTTGAACACTGAAGCTTTCTTT
CDR3: CASSQADLNTEAFF

V: TRBV7-9
J: TRBJ1-2
size: few
D: NA
DNA: TGTGCCAGCAGCCCGCCCCAGGGTGGCTACACCTTC
CDR3: CASSPPQGGYTF

V: TRBV11-1
J: TRBJ2-7
size: once
D: TRBD1
DNA: TGTGCCAGCAGCTGGGACAGGAGGAGCGAGCGGTACTTC
CDR3: CASSWDRRSERYF

V: TRBV28
J: TRBJ1-3
size: few
D: NA
DNA: TGTGCCAGCAGTTTCCCCAGCCGAATGGGCTCTGGAAACACCATATATTTT
CDR3: CASSFPSRMGSGNTIYF

V: TRBV28
J: TRBJ2-2
size: few
D: NA
DNA: TGTGCCAGCGGAGGCGAGGGGGGCCCCGGGGAGCTGTTTTTT
CDR3: CASGGEGGPGELFF

V: TRBV5-4
J: TRBJ1-4
size: NA
D: NA
DNA: TGTGCCAGCAGCTTAGGAGTGACTAATGAAAAACTGTTTTTT
CDR3: CASSLGVTNEKLFF

V: TRBV12-3/TRBV12-4
J: TRBJ1-3
size: few
D: TRBD1
DNA: TGTGCCAGCAGTTTAAGGTGGGACAGGGCTGGAAACACCATATATTTT
CDR3: CASSLRWDRAGNTIYF

V: TRBV19
J: TRBJ2-2
size: NA
D: NA
DNA: TGTGCCAGTAGTATAGTGGGGGGCACGGCCGGGGAGCTGTTTTTT
CDR3: CASSIVGGTAGELFF

V: TRBV28
J: TRBJ2-7
size: NA
D: NA
DNA: TGTGCCACCAGTTTGGTGGCAGGCGGCTCGAGACAGCAGTACTTC
CDR3: CATSLVAGGSRQQYF

V: TRBV25-1
J: TRBJ2-7
size: NA
D: TRBD1
DNA: TGTGCCAGCAGTGAATACTGGGACAGAGATAACAAGCAGTACTTC
CDR3: CASSEYWDRDNKQYF

V: TRBV5-1
J: TRBJ2-3
size: few
D: TRBD1
DNA: TGCGCCAGCAGCTTCGGGACAGGGATAACAGATACGCAGTATTTT
CDR3: CASSFGTGITDTQYF

V: TRBV4-3
J: TRBJ1-1
size: NA
D: NA
DNA: TGCGCCAGCAGCCAAGATCGACCGACCGATGCTTTCTTT
CDR3: CASSQDRPTDAFF